The TCR beta chain described here comes from a study of T cells in Graves' hyperthyroidism and ophthalmopathy. Overall study results and limits: Onset of ophthalmopathy came a median around 6.2 months after the model predicted it.

RNA transcripts served as the template for amplifying TCR beta CDR3 regions. In the first-round RT-PCR of the TCR CDR3, the HTBI primer set was used. TCRdb reprocessed the multiplex PCR reads with MiXCR, giving one entry per CDR3 protein. Of around 600,000 distinct CDR3 sequences listed, approximately 14% are singletons. The study left out patients who had uncontrolled infection, other autoimmune disease, pregnancy or lactation. Each diagnosis drew on symptoms, thyroxine, TRAb, thyroid ultrasound and orbital computed tomography findings. This clonotype has a handful of counts. Its cognate antigen is unknown. CDR3 size: 16 residues. Germline-derived CDR1 and CDR2 are SNHLY and FYNNEI. The ends lost 2 bases at V and 10 bases at J; junction bases unmatched: 10.

This clonotype was sampled from a woman aged 18-29 years with Graves' ophthalmopathy. The source material was blood. This chain uses TRBV2 with TRBJ1-6, with 8 bases lining up with TRBD1. The CDR3 is CASSEWAGGEGSPLHF. The CDR3 DNA reads as TGTGCCAGCAGTGAATGGGCAGGGGGCGAGGGATCACCCCTCCACTTT.